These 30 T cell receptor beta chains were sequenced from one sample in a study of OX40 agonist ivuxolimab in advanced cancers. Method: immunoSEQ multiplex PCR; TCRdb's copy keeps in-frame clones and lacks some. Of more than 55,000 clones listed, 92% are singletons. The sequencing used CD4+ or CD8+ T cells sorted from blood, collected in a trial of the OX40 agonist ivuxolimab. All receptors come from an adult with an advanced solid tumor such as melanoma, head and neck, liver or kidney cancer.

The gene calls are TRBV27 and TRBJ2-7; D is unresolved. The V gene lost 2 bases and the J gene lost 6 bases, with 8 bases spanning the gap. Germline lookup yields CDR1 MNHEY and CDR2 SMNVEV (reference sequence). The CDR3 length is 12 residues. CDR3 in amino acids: CASSLGTGEQYF. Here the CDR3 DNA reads TGTGCCAGCAGTTTAGGAACGGGCGAGCAGTACTTC.

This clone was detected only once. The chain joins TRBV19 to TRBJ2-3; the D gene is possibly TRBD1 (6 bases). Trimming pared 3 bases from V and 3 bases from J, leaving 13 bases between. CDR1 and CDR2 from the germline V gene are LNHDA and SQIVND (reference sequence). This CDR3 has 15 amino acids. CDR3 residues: CASSMWVDRTDTQYF. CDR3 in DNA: TGTGCCAGTAGTATGTGGGTGGACAGAACAGATACGCAGTATTTT.

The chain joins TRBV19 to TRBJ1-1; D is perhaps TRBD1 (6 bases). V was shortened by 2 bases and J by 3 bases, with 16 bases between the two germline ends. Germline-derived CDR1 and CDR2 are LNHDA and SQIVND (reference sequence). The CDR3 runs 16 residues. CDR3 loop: CASSIRQVVADTEAFF. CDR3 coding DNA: TGTGCCAGTAGTATAAGACAGGTCGTTGCGGACACTGAAGCTTTCTTT.

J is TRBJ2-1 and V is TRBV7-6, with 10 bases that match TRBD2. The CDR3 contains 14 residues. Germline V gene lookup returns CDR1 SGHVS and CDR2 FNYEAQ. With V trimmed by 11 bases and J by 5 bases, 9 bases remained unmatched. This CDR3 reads CASQRGGEDNEQFF. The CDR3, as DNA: TGTGCCTCACAGCGGGGGGGAGAGGACAATGAGCAGTTCTTC.

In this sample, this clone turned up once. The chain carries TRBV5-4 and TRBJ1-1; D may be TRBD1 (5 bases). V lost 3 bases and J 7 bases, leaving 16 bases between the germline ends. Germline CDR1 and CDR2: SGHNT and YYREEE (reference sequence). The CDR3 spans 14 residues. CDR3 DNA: TGTGCCAGCAGCTCCGAGTTAGGGGCTGTTGAAGCTTTCTTT. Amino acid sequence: CASSSELGAVEAFF.

The CDR3 DNA reads TGTGCCAGCAGCTTCCGGGGCCAGGGGGAGCGAAACACCATATATTTT. This translates into CASSFRGQGERNTIYF. This rearrangement joins TRBV7-9 to TRBJ1-3; TRBD1 agrees at 7 bases. Germline values: CDR1 SEHNR, CDR2 FQNEAQ (reference sequence). The CDR3 totals 16 residues. The junction had 10 bases not matched to a gene; V was cut back by 3 bases and J by 5 bases.

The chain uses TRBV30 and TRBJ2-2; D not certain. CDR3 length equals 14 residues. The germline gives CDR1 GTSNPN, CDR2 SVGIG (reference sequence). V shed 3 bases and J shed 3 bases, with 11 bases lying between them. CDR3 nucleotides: TGTGCCTGGAGATCATCTCTATACACCGGGGAGCTGTTTTTT. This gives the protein CAWRSSLYTGELFF.

CDR3 nucleotide sequence: TGTGCCAGCAGCCCTATGAGCGCCCAGACCCAGTACTTC. The encoded protein is CASSPMSAQTQYF. The J gene is TRBJ2-5, the V gene TRBV7-3; no reliable D call. The germline CDR1 and CDR2 sequences are SGHTA and FQGTGA. The CDR3 sequence is 13 residues long. Trimming pared 5 bases from V and 6 bases from J, leaving 13 bases between.

CDR3 residues: CASSAREGETQYF. The CDR3 coding sequence is TGTGCCAGCAGCGCACGGGAAGGAGAGACCCAGTACTTC. This chain links TRBV5-4 with TRBJ2-5; maybe TRBD2 (5 bases). Germline loops: CDR1 SGHNT, CDR2 YYREEE (reference sequence). V was clipped by 4 bases and J by 4 bases, with 11 bases between them. The CDR3 is made up of 13 amino acids.

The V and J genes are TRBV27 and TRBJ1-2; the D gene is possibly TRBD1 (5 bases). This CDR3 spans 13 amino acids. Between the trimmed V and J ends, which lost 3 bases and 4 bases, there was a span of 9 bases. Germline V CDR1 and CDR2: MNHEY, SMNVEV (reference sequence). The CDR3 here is CASSFGGGYGYTF. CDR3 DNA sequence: TGTGCCAGCAGTTTCGGTGGGGGCTATGGCTACACCTTC.

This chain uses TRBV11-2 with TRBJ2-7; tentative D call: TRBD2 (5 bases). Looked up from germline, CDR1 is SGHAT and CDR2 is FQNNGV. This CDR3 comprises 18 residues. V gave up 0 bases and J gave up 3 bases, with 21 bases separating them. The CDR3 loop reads CASSLDLGGQRIFYEQYF. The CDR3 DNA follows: TGTGCCAGCAGCTTAGATCTAGGAGGTCAGAGAATATTCTACGAGCAGTACTTC.

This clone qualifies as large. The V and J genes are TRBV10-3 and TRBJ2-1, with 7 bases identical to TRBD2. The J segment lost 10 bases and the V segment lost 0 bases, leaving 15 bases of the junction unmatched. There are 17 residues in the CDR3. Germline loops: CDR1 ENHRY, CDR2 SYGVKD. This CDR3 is CAISESSELFREDEQFF. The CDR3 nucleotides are TGTGCCATCAGTGAGTCGTCTGAGTTGTTCCGGGAGGACGAGCAGTTCTTC.

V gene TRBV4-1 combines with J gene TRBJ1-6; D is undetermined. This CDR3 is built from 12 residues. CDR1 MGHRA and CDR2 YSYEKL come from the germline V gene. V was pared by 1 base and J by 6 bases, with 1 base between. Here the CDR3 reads CASSQGNSPLHF. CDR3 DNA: TGCGCCAGCAGCCAAGGTAATTCACCCCTCCACTTT.

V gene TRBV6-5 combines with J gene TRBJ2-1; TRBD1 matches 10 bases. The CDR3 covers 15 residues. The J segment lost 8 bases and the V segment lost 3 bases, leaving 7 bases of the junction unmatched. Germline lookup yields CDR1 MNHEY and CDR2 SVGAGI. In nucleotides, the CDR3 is TGTGCCAGCAGTTATTCCGGGACAGGGGTCGATGAGCAGTTCTTC. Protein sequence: CASSYSGTGVDEQFF.

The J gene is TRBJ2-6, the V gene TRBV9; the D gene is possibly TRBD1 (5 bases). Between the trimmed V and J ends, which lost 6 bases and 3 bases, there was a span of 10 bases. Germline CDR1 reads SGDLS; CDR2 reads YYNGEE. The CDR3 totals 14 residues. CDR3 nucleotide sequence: TGTGCCAGCACCCAGGGTGGTGGGGCCAACGTCCTGACTTTC. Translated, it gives CASTQGGGANVLTF.

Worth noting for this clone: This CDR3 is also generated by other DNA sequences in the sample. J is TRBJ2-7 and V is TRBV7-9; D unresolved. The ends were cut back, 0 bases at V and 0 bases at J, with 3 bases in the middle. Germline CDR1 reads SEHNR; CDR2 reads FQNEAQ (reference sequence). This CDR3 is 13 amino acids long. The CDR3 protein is CASSLASSYEQYF. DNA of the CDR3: TGTGCCAGCAGCTTAGCGAGCTCCTACGAGCAGTACTTC. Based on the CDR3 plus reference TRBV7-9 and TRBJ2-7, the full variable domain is DTGVSQNPRHKITKRGQNVTFRCDPISEHNRLYWYRQTLGQGPEFLTYFQNEAQLEKSRLLSDRFSAERPKGSFSTLEIQRTEQGDSAMYLCASSLASSYEQYFGPGTRLTVT.

The chain's CDR3 is CAIIKTPGQAATNEKLFF. The CDR3 bases are TGTGCCATCATTAAGACGCCGGGACAGGCTGCAACTAATGAAAAACTGTTTTTT. J is TRBJ1-4 and V is TRBV10-3; 8 nucleotides align to TRBD1. The CDR3 consists of 18 residues. CDR1 and CDR2 from the germline V gene are ENHRY and SYGVKD. V lost 7 bases, J lost 0 bases, and 13 bases stayed unmatched.

CDR3 sequence (DNA): TGTGCCAGCAGTAGGTCACCCTACGAGCAGTACTTC. This encodes CASSRSPYEQYF. This chain links TRBV27 with TRBJ2-7; no clear D. The ends were cut back, 5 bases at V and 2 bases at J, with 7 bases in the middle. Germline V gene lookup returns CDR1 MNHEY and CDR2 SMNVEV (reference sequence). The CDR3 has 12 amino acids.

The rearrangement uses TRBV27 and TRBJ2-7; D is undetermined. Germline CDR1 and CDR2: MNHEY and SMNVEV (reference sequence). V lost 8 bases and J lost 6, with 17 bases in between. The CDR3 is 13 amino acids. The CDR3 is CASSGPIRFEQYF. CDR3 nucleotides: TGTGCCAGCTCAGGTCCTATCCGTTTCGAGCAGTACTTC.

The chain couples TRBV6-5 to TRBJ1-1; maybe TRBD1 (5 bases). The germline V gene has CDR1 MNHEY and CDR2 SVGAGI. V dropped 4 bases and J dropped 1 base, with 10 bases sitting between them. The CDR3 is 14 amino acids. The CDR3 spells CASSWRGENTEAFF. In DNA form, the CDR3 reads TGTGCCAGCAGTTGGCGGGGGGAGAACACTGAAGCTTTCTTT.

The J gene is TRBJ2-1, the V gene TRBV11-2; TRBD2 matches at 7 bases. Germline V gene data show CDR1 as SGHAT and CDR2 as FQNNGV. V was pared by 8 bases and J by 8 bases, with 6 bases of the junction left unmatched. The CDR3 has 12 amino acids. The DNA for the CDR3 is TGTGCCAGCGGCGGACTAGATGATGAGCAGTTCTTC. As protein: CASGGLDDEQFF.

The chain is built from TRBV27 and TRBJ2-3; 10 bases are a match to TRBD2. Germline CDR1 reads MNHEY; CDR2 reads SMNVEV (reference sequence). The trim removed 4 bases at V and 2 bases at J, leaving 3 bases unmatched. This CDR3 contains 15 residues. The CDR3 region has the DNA TGTGCCAGCAGTTCAGCGGGGGGGCCCACAGATACGCAGTATTTT. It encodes CASSSAGGPTDTQYF.

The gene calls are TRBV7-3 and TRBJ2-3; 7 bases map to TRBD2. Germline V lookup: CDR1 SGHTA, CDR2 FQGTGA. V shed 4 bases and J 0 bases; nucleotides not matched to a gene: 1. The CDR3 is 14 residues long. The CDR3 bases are TGTGCCAGCAGCTCAGCGGGGAGCACAGATACGCAGTATTTT. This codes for CASSSAGSTDTQYF.

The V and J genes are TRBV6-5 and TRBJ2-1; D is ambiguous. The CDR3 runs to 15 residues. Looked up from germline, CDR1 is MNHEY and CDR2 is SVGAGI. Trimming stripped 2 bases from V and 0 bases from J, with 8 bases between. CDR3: CASSYLFSSYNEQFF. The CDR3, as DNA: TGTGCCAGCAGTTACCTGTTCAGCTCCTACAATGAGCAGTTCTTC.

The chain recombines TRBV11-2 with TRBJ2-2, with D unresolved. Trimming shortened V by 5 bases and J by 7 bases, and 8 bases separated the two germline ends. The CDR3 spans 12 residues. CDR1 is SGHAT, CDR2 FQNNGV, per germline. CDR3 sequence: CASSLNVGELFF. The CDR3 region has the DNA TGTGCCAGCAGCCTCAATGTCGGGGAGCTGTTTTTT.

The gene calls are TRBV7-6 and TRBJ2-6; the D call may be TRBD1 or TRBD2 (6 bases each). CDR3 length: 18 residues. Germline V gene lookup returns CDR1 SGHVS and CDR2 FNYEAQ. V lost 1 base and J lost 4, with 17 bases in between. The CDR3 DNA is TGTGCCAGCAGCTTAGGACAAAGGGGGGCTGGAGGGGCCAACGTCCTGACTTTC. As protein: CASSLGQRGAGGANVLTF.

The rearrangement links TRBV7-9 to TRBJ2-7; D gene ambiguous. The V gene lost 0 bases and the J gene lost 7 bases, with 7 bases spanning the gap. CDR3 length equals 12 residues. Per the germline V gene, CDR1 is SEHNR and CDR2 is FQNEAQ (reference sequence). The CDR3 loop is CASSLAKSEQYF. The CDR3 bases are TGTGCCAGCAGCTTAGCGAAGAGTGAGCAGTACTTC.

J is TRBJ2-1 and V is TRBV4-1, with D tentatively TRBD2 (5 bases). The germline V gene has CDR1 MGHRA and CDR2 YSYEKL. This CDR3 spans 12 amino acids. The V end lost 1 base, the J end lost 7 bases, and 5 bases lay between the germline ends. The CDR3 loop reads CASSQAGNEQFF. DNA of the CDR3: TGCGCCAGCAGCCAAGCGGGGAATGAGCAGTTCTTC.

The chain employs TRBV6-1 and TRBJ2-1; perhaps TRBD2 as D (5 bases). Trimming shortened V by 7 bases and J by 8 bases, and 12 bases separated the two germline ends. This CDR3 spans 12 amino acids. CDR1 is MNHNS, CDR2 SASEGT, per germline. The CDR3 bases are TGTGCCAGCACCGTAGGGCGGGATGAGCAGTTCTTC. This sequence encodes CASTVGRDEQFF.

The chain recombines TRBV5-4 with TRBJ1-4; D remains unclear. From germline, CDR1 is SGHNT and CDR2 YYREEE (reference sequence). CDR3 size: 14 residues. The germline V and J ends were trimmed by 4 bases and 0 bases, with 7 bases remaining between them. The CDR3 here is CASSPGPTNEKLFF. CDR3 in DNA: TGTGCCAGCAGCCCCGGTCCAACTAATGAAAAACTGTTTTTT.